This T cell receptor (beta chain) was sequenced in a study of blood T cells in healthy people across ages. Overall study context: With template switching, about one barcoded beta molecule was captured per two T cells.

Sample-barcoded 5' priming and a J-beta primer mix drove a second PCR of roughly 7 to 11 cycles. In TCRdb, the 5' RACE reads were re-called with MiXCR into one record per CDR3 protein. This table has approximately 780,000 distinct CDR3 sequences, roughly 24% appearing once. The CDR3 sequence is 13 residues long. Germline V gene data show CDR1 as LGHDT and CDR2 as YNNKEL (reference sequence). V was clipped by 7 bases and J by 1 base, with 9 bases between them. The data also belong to a second study, concerning T cells of mothers and their children. That source adds: Nobody spotted any persistent microchimeric T cell clones.

The clonotype was recovered from a boy younger than 18 in good health. Sequenced: blood. The chain employs TRBV3-1 and TRBJ2-3, with unresolved D. Written as DNA, the CDR3 is TGTGCCAGCACGGCCCCAGGCACAGATACGCAGTATTTT. Its protein product is CASTAPGTDTQYF.